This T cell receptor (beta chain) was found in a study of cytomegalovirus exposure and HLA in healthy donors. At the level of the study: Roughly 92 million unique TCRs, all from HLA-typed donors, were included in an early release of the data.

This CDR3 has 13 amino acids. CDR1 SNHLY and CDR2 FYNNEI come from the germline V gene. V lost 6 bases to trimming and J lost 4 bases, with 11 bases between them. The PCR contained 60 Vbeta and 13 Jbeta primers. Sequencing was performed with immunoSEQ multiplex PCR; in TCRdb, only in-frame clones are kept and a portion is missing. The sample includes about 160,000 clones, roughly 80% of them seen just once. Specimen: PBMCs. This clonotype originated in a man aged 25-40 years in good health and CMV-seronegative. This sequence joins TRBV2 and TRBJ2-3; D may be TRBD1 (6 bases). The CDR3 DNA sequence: TGTGCCAGCAGGCTGGGGGCGGCAGATACGCAGTATTTT. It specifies CASRLGAADTQYF.